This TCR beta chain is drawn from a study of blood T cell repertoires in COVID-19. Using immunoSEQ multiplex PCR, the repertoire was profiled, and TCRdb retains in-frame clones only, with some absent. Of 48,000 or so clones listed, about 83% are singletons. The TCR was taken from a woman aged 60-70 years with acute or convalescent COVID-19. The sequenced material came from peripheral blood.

This CDR3 is CASRDRGTVGELFF. As DNA, the CDR3 is TGTGCCTCTCGGGACAGGGGGACGGTCGGGGAGCTGTTTTTT. The chain has TRBV10-3 and TRBJ2-2, with 11 bases that match TRBD1. Per the germline V gene, CDR1 is ENHRY and CDR2 is SYGVKD. V dropped 11 bases and J dropped 7; count of bases not matched to a gene: 9. There are 14 residues in the CDR3.